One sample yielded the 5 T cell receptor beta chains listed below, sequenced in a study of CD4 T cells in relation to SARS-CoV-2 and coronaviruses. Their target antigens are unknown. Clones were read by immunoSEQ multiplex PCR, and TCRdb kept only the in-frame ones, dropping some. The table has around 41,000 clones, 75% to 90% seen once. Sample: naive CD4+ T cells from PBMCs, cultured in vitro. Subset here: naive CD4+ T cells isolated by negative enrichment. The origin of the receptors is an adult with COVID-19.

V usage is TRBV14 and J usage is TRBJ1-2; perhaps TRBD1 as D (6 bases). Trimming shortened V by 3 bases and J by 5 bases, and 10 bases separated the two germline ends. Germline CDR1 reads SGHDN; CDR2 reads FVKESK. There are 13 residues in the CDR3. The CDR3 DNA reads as TGTGCCAGCAGCCAGGACAGAACATATGGCTACACCTTC. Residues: CASSQDRTYGYTF.

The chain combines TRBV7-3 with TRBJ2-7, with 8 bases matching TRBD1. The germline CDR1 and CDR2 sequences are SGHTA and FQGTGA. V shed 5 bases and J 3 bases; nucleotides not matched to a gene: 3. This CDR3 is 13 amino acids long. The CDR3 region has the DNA TGTGCCAGCAGCCCCGGACAGGGCTACGAGCAGTACTTC. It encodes CASSPGQGYEQYF.

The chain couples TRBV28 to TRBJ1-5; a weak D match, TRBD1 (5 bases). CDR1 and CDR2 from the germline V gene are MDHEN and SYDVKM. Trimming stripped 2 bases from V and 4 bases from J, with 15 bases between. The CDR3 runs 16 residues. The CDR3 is CASSLRGADPNQPQHF. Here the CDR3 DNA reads TGTGCCAGCAGTTTAAGAGGGGCAGACCCAAATCAGCCCCAGCATTTT.

CDR3 residues: CASSYFSGRGYNEQFF. The CDR3, as DNA: TGTGCCAGCAGTTACTTTAGCGGGAGGGGGTACAATGAGCAGTTCTTC. The chain has TRBV6-5 and TRBJ2-1; 11 bases are a match to TRBD2. This CDR3 contains 16 residues. In germline, CDR1 is MNHEY, CDR2 SVGAGI. Trimming took 1 base from V and 4 from J; bases not matched to a gene: 3.

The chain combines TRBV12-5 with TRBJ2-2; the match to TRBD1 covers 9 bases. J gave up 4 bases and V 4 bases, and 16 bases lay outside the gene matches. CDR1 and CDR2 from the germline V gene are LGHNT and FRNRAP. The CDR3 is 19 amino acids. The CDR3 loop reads CASGSQGYGTGLSTGELFF. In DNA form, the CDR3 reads TGTGCTAGTGGTTCCCAGGGTTACGGGACAGGGTTAAGCACCGGGGAGCTGTTTTTT.